This T cell receptor beta chain was recovered during a study of T-cell reconstitution after alpha-beta-depleted transplantation in children. Molecular barcoding with unique molecular identifiers was used for the TCRbeta library. TCRdb processed the PCR reads anew with MiXCR; each CDR3 protein has one entry. The sample holds some 550,000 distinct CDR3 sequences; around 18% are singletons and the top ten take 3% to 4%. This clonotype was observed a handful of times. The sequenced sample was PBMCs from the stem cell graft donor, obtained from the stem cell graft. The sequence was collected from a human donor who donated a stem cell graft to a child with acute lymphoblastic leukemia.

The CDR3 sequence: CSGPLAGVTEQFF. In nucleotides, the CDR3 is TGCAGTGGCCCGCTGGCGGGAGTAACTGAGCAGTTCTTC. The chain has TRBV20-1 and TRBJ2-1; 7 bases align to TRBD2. V was clipped by 7 bases and J by 9 bases; unmatched bases: 12. The germline V gene has CDR1 DFQATT and CDR2 SNEGSKA (reference sequence). This CDR3 contains 13 residues.